The following is a TCR beta chain sequence with its context. Antigen: not known. This sample was included in a study of T-cell memory formation after mild COVID-19. Study overall: TCR clustering was largely donor specific.

Overall study findings and caveats: The study found balanced CD4/CD8 in clones contracting day 15 to 85 and a CD4+ lean in later expanders. Clones which contracted sat mainly in CM and EM if CD4+, and in EMRA if CD8+.

The TCR alpha and TCR beta cDNA libraries, bearing sample barcodes and UMIs, were generated by 5'RACE using constant-segment primers. In TCRdb, the 5' RACE reads were re-called with MiXCR into one record per CDR3 protein. The data contain 100,000 to 150,000 distinct CDR3 sequences, about a sixth of them singletons. Sequencing used PBMCs or a T cell subset sorted from them (not recorded which). This TCR derives from a young man who had mild COVID-19 (a few samples of this study predate the infection). Cell type and time point are not known.

For the CDR3, the DNA is TGTGCCAGCAGCCCAGGGACAGGGGGCTATAGTCAGCCCCAGCATTTT. This gives the protein CASSPGTGGYSQPQHF. The V call is TRBV7-2, the J call TRBJ1-5; 12 bases are a match to TRBD1. The length of the CDR3 is 16 residues. The germline CDR1 and CDR2 sequences are SGHTA and FQGNSA. V was clipped by 5 bases and J by 6 bases; unmatched bases: 8.